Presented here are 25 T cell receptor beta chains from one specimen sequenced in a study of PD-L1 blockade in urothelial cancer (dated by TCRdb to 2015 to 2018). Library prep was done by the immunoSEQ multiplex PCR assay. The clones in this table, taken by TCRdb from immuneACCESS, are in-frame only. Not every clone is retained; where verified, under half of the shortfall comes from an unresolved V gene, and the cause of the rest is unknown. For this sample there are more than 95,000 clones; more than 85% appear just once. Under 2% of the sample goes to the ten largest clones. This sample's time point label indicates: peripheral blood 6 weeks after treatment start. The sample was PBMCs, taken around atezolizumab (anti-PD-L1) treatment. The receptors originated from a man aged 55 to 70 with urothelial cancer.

The CDR3 DNA reads as TGTGCCAGCAGTGCCACGACTAGCGGGGCTTTGCAGTTCTTC. Translated, it gives CASSATTSGALQFF. V is TRBV6-4 and J is TRBJ2-1; 11 positions agree with TRBD2. The V segment lost 4 bases and the J segment 12 bases; nucleotides outside the gene matches: 8. CDR3 length: 14 residues. Germline V CDR1 and CDR2: MRHNA, SNTAGT.

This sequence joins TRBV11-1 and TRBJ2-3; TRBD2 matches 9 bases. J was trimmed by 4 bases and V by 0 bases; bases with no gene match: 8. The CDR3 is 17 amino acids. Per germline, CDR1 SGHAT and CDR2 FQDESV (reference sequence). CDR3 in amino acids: CASSLALGSGSADTQYF. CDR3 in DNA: TGTGCCAGCAGCTTAGCGCTGGGTAGCGGGAGCGCAGATACGCAGTATTTT.

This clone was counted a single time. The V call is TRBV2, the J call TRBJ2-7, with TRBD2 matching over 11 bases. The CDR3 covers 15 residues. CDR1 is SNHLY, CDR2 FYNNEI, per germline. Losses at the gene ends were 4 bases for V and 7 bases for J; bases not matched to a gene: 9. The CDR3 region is CASSAVAGGRREQYF. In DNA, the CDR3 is TGTGCCAGCAGTGCAGTAGCGGGAGGGCGTCGGGAGCAGTACTTC.

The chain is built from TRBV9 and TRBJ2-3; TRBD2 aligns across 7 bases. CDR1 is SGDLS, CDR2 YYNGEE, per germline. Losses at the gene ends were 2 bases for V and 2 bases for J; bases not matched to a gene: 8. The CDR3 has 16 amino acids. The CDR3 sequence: CASSVTWTSSTDTQYF. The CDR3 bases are TGTGCCAGCAGCGTGACTTGGACTAGTTCCACAGATACGCAGTATTTT.

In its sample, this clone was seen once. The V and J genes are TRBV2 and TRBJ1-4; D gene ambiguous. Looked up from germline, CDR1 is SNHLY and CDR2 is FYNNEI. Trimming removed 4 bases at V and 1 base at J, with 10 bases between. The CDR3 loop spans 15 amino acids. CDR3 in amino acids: CASSAATRTNEKLFF. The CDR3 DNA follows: TGTGCCAGCAGTGCCGCGACAAGAACTAATGAAAAACTGTTTTTT.

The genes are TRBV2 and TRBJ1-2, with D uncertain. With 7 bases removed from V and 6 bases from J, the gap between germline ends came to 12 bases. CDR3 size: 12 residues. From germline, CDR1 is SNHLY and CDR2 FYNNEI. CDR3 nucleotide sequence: TGTGCCAGCAACCCGGTCGGGAATGGCTACACCTTC. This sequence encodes CASNPVGNGYTF.

Here the CDR3 reads CAWIRLQGSIDGYTF. As DNA, the CDR3 is TGTGCCTGGATTCGCTTACAGGGGAGTATCGATGGCTACACCTTC. The gene calls are TRBV30 and TRBJ1-2; 7 nucleotides match TRBD1. The CDR3 totals 15 residues. Per germline, CDR1 GTSNPN and CDR2 SVGIG (reference sequence). Losses at the gene ends were 4 bases for V and 6 bases for J; bases not matched to a gene: 14.

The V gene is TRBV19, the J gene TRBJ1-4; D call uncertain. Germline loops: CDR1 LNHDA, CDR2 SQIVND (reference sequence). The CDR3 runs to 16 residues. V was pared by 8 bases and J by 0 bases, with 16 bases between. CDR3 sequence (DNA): TGTGCCAGTCAACCCTGGGCACCGACAACTAATGAAAAACTGTTTTTT. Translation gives CASQPWAPTTNEKLFF.

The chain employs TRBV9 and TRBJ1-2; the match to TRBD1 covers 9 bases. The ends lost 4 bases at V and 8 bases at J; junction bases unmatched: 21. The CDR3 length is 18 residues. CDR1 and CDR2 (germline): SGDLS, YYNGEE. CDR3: CASSPGDRVRLGLWGYTF. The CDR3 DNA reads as TGTGCCAGCAGCCCCGGGGACAGGGTAAGGTTAGGCCTTTGGGGCTACACCTTC.

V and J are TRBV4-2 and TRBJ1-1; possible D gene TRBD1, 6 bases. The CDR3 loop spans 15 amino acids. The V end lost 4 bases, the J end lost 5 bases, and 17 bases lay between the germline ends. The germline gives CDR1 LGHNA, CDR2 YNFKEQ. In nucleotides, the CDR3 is TGTGCCAGCAGCCCACAGGGAGGGATGGAGACTGAAGCTTTCTTT. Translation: CASSPQGGMETEAFF.

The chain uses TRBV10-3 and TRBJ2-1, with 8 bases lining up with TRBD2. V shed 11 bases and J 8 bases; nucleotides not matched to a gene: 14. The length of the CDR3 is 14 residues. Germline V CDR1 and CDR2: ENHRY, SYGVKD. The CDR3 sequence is CAGWGGRISDEQFF. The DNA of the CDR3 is TGTGCCGGCTGGGGCGGGAGGATCTCGGATGAGCAGTTCTTC.

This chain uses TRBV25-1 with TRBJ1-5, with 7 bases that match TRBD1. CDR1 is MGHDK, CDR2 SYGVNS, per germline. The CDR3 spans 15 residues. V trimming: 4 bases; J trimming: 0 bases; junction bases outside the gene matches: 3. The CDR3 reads CASSGQGFSNQPQHF. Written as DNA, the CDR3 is TGTGCCAGCAGTGGACAGGGTTTTAGCAATCAGCCCCAGCATTTT.

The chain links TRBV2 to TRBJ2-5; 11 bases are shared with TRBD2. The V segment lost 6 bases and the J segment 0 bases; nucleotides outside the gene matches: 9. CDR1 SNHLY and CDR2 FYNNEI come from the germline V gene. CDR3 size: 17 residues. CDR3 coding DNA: TGTGCCAGCAGCGCTCTCGGACTAGCGGGTTACCAAGAGACCCAGTACTTC. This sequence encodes CASSALGLAGYQETQYF.

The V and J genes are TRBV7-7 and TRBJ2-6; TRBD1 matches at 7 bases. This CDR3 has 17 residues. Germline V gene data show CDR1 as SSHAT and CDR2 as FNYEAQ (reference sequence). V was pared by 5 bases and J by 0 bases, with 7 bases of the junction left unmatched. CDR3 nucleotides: TGTGCCAGCAGCCCCGGGACAGACCCCTCTGGGGCCAACGTCCTGACTTTC. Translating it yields CASSPGTDPSGANVLTF.

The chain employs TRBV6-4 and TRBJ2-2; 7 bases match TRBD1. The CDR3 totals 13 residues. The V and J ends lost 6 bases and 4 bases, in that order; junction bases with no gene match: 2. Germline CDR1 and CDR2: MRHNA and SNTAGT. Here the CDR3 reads CASRGTATGELFF. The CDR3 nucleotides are TGTGCCAGCAGGGGGACAGCCACCGGGGAGCTGTTTTTT.

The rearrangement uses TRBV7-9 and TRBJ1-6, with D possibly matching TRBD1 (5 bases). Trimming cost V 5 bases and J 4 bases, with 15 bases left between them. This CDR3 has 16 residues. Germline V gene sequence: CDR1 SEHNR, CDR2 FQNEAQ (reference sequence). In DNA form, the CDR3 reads TGTGCCAGCAGCGAGGACATGGGAACTTATAATTCACCCCTCCACTTT. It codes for CASSEDMGTYNSPLHF.

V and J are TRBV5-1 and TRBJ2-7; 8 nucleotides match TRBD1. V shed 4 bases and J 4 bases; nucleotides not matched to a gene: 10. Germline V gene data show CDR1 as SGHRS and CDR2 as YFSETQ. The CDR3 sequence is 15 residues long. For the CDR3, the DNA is TGCGCCAGCAGCCTACAGGGGGAAGTTTCGTACGAGCAGTACTTC. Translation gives CASSLQGEVSYEQYF.

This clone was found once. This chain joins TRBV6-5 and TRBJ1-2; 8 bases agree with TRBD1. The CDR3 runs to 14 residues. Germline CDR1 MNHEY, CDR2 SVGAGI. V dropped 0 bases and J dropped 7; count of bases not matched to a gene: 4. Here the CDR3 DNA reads TGTGCCAGCAGTTACTCGCAGGGGGCGCTTGGCTACACCTTC. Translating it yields CASSYSQGALGYTF.

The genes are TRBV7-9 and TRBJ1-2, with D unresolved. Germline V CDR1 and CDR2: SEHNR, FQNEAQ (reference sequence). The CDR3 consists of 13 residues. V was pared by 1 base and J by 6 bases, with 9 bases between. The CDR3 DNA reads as TGTGCCAGCAGCTTAGGGCAGGATCATGGCTACACCTTC. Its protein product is CASSLGQDHGYTF.

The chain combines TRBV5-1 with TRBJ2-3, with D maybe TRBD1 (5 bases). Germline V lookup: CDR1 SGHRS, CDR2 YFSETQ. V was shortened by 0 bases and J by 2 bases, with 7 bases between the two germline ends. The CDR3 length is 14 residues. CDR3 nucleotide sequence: TGCGCCAGCAGCTTGGGAGGACACACAGATACGCAGTATTTT. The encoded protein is CASSLGGHTDTQYF.

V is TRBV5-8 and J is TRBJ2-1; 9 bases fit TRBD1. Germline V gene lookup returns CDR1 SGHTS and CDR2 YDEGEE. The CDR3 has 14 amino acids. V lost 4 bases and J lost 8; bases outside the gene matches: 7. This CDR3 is CASSGGQGWHEQFF. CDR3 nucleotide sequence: TGTGCCAGCAGCGGGGGACAGGGTTGGCATGAGCAGTTCTTC.

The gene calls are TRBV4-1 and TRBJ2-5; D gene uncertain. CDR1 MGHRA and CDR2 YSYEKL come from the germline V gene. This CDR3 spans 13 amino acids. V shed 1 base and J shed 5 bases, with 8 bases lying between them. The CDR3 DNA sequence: TGCGCCAGCAGCCAAGCGGTCCTGGAGACCCAGTACTTC. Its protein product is CASSQAVLETQYF.

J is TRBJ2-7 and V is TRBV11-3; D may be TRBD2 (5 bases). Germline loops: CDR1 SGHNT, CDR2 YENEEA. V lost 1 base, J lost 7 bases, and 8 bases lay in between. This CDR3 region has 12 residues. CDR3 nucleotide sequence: TGTGCCAGCAGCTTAGTAAGGAGGGAGCAGTACTTC. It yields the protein CASSLVRREQYF.

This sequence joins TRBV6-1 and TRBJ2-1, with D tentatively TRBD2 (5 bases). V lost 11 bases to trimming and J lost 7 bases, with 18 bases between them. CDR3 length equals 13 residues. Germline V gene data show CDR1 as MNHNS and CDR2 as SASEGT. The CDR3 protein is CAAALLAENEQFF. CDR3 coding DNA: TGTGCCGCCGCCCTCCTAGCCGAAAATGAGCAGTTCTTC.

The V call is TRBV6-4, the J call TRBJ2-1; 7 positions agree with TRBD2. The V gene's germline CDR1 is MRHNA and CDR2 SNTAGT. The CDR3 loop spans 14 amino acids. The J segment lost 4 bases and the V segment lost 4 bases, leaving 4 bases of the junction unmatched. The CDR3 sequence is CASSVGREYNEQFF. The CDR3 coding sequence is TGTGCCAGCAGTGTAGGGCGGGAGTACAATGAGCAGTTCTTC.